The 19 T cell receptor beta chains given below trace back to one sample, sequenced in a study of blood T cell repertoires in COVID-19. TCRdb keeps only in-frame clones here, not all; method: immunoSEQ multiplex PCR. The sample consists of more than 250,000 clones, 70% to 90% of them appearing once. Material: PBMCs or T cells enriched from blood (not recorded which). These receptors all stem from a woman aged 18-29 years who had recovered from COVID-19.

In its sample, this clone was seen once. This sequence joins TRBV28 and TRBJ2-1; possibly TRBD2 for D (6 bases). Germline V gives CDR1 MDHEN, CDR2 SYDVKM. V lost 1 base to trimming and J lost 5 bases, with 15 bases between them. The CDR3 totals 16 residues. In DNA form, the CDR3 reads TGTGCCAGCAGTTTATCGTCCGGGACTGGAGACAATGAGCAGTTCTTC. Its translation is CASSLSSGTGDNEQFF.

The chain employs TRBV18 and TRBJ1-2; D is possibly TRBD1 (5 bases). Germline V gene data show CDR1 as KGHSH and CDR2 as LQKENI. With 5 bases removed from V and 0 bases from J, the gap between germline ends came to 13 bases. The CDR3 has 15 amino acids. In DNA form, the CDR3 reads TGTGCCAGCTCATTAAGGGGAACACCTAACTATGGCTACACCTTC. It yields the protein CASSLRGTPNYGYTF. Full variable domain (outside the CDR3, taken from reference TRBV18 and TRBJ1-2): NAGVMQNPRHLVRRRGQEARLRCSPMKGHSHVYWYRQLPEEGLKFMVYLQKENIIDESGMPKERFSAEFPKEGPSILRIQQVVRGDSAAYFCASSLRGTPNYGYTFGSGTRLTVV.

The gene calls are TRBV19 and TRBJ1-1; maybe TRBD1 (6 bases). The CDR3 totals 11 residues. V was trimmed by 7 bases and J by 4 bases, leaving 7 bases between them. Germline assignment: CDR1 LNHDA and CDR2 SQIVND (reference sequence). Here the CDR3 reads CASTGATEAFF. The CDR3 bases are TGTGCCAGTACAGGGGCCACTGAAGCTTTCTTT.

V and J are TRBV27 and TRBJ2-7; possibly TRBD2 for D (7 bases). Germline V gene data show CDR1 as MNHEY and CDR2 as SMNVEV (reference sequence). V was trimmed by 5 bases and J by 2 bases, leaving 16 bases between them. The CDR3 length is 15 residues. The CDR3 DNA reads TGTGCCAGCAGTCCCCAGGCGGGGGCCCCCTACGAGCAGTACTTC. This sequence encodes CASSPQAGAPYEQYF.

CDR3 in DNA: TGTGCCAGCAGCACTGGGGGGGGACTAGCGGGTACCGAGCAGTACTTC. It specifies CASSTGGGLAGTEQYF. The chain links TRBV13 to TRBJ2-7, with 12 bases aligning to TRBD2. CDR3 size: 16 residues. Germline CDR1 reads PRHDT; CDR2 reads FYEKMQ (reference sequence). The V segment lost 5 bases and the J segment 6 bases; nucleotides outside the gene matches: 11.

This sequence joins TRBV5-1 and TRBJ1-5, with TRBD1 as a possible D gene (6 bases). V dropped 7 bases and J dropped 2 bases, with 10 bases sitting between them. Germline lookup yields CDR1 SGHRS and CDR2 YFSETQ. This CDR3 comprises 13 residues. The CDR3 loop reads CASQGWGNQPQHF. The CDR3 DNA reads as TGCGCCAGCCAGGGGTGGGGCAATCAGCCCCAGCATTTT. The full variable domain, with the rest looked up from reference TRBV5-1 and TRBJ1-5, is KAGVTQTPRYLIKTRGQQVTLSCSPISGHRSVSWYQQTPGQGLQFLFEYFSETQRNKGNFPGRFSGRQFSNSRSEMNVSTLELGDSALYLCASQGWGNQPQHFGDGTRLSIL.

This chain uses TRBV12-3 or TRBV12-4 with TRBJ2-1; 7 bases agree with TRBD2. The CDR3 is 13 residues long. V trimming: 10 bases; J trimming: 0 bases; junction bases outside the gene matches: 3. The CDR3: CATRGGSYNEQFF. The CDR3 DNA follows: TGTGCCACCCGCGGGGGCTCCTACAATGAGCAGTTCTTC.

CDR3 bases: TGTGCCACCCGGGGCGGGGGCGTTGGTAGCTACACCTTC. As protein: CATRGGGVGSYTF. The chain employs TRBV6-5 and TRBJ1-2, with D possibly matching TRBD1 (6 bases). Trimming cost V 10 bases and J 9 bases, with 21 bases left between them. In germline, CDR1 is MNHEY, CDR2 SVGAGI. CDR3 size: 13 residues.

This chain connects TRBV7-3 to TRBJ2-2; 8 nucleotides line up with TRBD2. This CDR3 has 17 residues. The ends lost 4 bases at V and 5 bases at J; junction bases unmatched: 12. Germline assignment: CDR1 SGHTA and CDR2 FQGTGA. This CDR3 is CASSYTPISGSTGELFF. The CDR3 bases are TGTGCCAGCAGCTACACACCAATCAGCGGGAGTACCGGGGAGCTGTTTTTT.

The CDR3 coding sequence is TGTGCCAGCAGTGAGGGGACAGGGGGCTATGGCTACACCTTC. It yields the protein CASSEGTGGYGYTF. The rearrangement uses TRBV6-1 and TRBJ1-2; 11 bases fit TRBD1. This CDR3 contains 14 residues. V was clipped by 3 bases and J by 4 bases; unmatched bases: 1. Germline CDR1 reads MNHNS; CDR2 reads SASEGT.

The J gene is TRBJ1-1, the V gene TRBV29-1; D not certain. The germline V and J ends were trimmed by 1 base and 4 bases, with 13 bases remaining between them. The CDR3 runs to 14 residues. Germline V gene data show CDR1 as SQVTM and CDR2 as ANQGSEA. The CDR3 sequence: CSVEVPAGSTEAFF. The CDR3 DNA follows: TGCAGCGTTGAAGTACCGGCCGGGAGCACTGAAGCTTTCTTT. The full variable domain, its missing parts supplied by reference TRBV29-1 and TRBJ1-1, is SAVISQKPSRDICQRGTSLTIQCQVDSQVTMMFWYRQQPGQSLTLIATANQGSEATYESGFVIDKFPISRPNLTFSTLTVSNMSPEDSSIYLCSVEVPAGSTEAFFGQGTRLTVV.

J is TRBJ2-7 and V is TRBV13, with 8 bases lining up with TRBD2. This CDR3 is built from 14 residues. V gave up 5 bases and J gave up 2 bases; unmatched junction bases: 5. Germline CDR1 reads PRHDT; CDR2 reads FYEKMQ (reference sequence). The CDR3 region is CASSRGRPTYEQYF. The CDR3 DNA reads TGTGCCAGCAGCCGCGGGAGGCCCACCTACGAGCAGTACTTC.

This clone turned up a few times. The V and J genes are TRBV2 and TRBJ2-7, with 9 nucleotides matching TRBD1. From germline, CDR1 is SNHLY and CDR2 FYNNEI. The trim removed 6 bases at V and 3 bases at J, leaving 12 bases unmatched. The length of the CDR3 is 16 residues. CDR3 sequence reads: CASRDASRTGVYEQYF. The CDR3 coding sequence is TGTGCCAGCAGAGACGCGAGTCGGACAGGGGTCTACGAGCAGTACTTC.

This chain joins TRBV7-3 and TRBJ1-1; no firm D call. CDR3 length: 16 amino acids. Looked up from germline, CDR1 is SGHTA and CDR2 is FQGTGA. Trimming removed 5 bases at V and 2 bases at J, with 18 bases between. CDR3 DNA: TGTGCCAGCAGCGCCGCCTCCGCTTCTATTAACACTGAAGCTTTCTTT. Amino acid sequence: CASSAASASINTEAFF.

This chain links TRBV7-8 with TRBJ1-4; D gene uncertain. In germline, CDR1 is SGHVS, CDR2 FQNEAQ. This CDR3 contains 14 residues. V was cut by 5 bases and J by 5 bases, with 12 bases left in between. The CDR3 loop reads CASSLLTTNEKLFF. In DNA form, the CDR3 reads TGTGCCAGCAGCCTCCTCACTACCAATGAAAAACTGTTTTTT.

The gene calls are TRBV9 and TRBJ2-5; TRBD2 aligns across 8 bases. CDR1 is SGDLS, CDR2 YYNGEE, per germline. The CDR3 has 16 residues. V lost 0 bases and J lost 5; bases outside the gene matches: 9. CDR3 sequence reads: CASSVAGGAGRETQYF. DNA of the CDR3: TGTGCCAGCAGCGTAGCCGGGGGGGCCGGACGGGAGACCCAGTACTTC.

This chain links TRBV7-9 with TRBJ1-6; weak D call: TRBD1 (6 bases). Germline V CDR1 and CDR2: SEHNR, FQNEAQ (reference sequence). Trimming stripped 0 bases from V and 7 bases from J, with 16 bases between. The CDR3 totals 17 residues. DNA of the CDR3: TGTGCCAGCAGCTTAGCGCAGGGGATAGGGACCAATTCACCCCTCCACTTT. This encodes CASSLAQGIGTNSPLHF.

The chain links TRBV30 to TRBJ1-2, with D possibly matching TRBD1 (6 bases). The ends were cut back, 2 bases at V and 8 bases at J, with 18 bases in the middle. Germline CDR1 and CDR2: GTSNPN and SVGIG (reference sequence). The CDR3 is 14 residues long. Here the CDR3 DNA reads TGTGCCTGGAGTTCTACAGGGATTCCAGGCGGCTACACCTTC. Residues: CAWSSTGIPGGYTF.

V usage is TRBV7-7 and J usage is TRBJ2-3; 10 bases agree with TRBD2. In germline, CDR1 is SSHAT, CDR2 FNYEAQ (reference sequence). V lost 2 bases, J lost 4 bases, and 12 bases stayed unmatched. This CDR3 has 18 residues. This chain's CDR3 is CASSLPTLAGEPADTQYF. CDR3 coding DNA: TGTGCCAGCAGCTTACCTACCCTAGCGGGAGAACCGGCAGATACGCAGTATTTT.